What follows are 3 T cell receptor beta chains derived from one specimen sequenced in a study of shared clonotypes between healthy human individuals. Repertoires were generated with immunoSEQ multiplex PCR, while TCRdb's copy carries only in-frame clones and drops some. The data show 190,000 or so clones, 65% to 80% seen once. The specimen sequenced was memory CD4+ T cells sorted from blood. The subset here: CD45RA-negative fraction. The receptors were gathered from a man aged 25-45 years in good health.

The chain couples TRBV21-1 to TRBJ2-5; TRBD2 was called by the table and not checked on the DNA. TRBV21-1 is annotated as a pseudogene. The length of the CDR3 is 17 residues. The chain's CDR3 is CASSKGRESGRQETQYF. DNA of the CDR3: TGTGCCAGCAGCAAAGGGCGCGAAAGCGGACGGCAAGAGACCCAGTACTTC.

V and J are TRBV4-1 and TRBJ1-5; tentatively, D is TRBD1 (5 bases). Trimming stripped 1 base from V and 16 bases from J, with 17 bases between. CDR3 size: 13 residues. Per the germline V gene, CDR1 is MGHRA and CDR2 is YSYEKL. Here the CDR3 reads CASSQVGERRKHF. CDR3 bases: TGCGCCAGCAGCCAAGTGGGGGAAAGGCGGAAACATTTT.

V gene TRBV10-2 combines with J gene TRBJ2-3, with D possibly matching TRBD2 (6 bases). Trimming left V 0 bases short and J 4 bases short, with 11 bases between. Germline V gene lookup returns CDR1 WSHSY and CDR2 SAAADI. The CDR3 has 15 amino acids. CDR3 sequence (DNA): TGCGCCAGCAGTGAGTCGCAGGGACTGCCAGATACGCAGTATTTT. This translates into CASSESQGLPDTQYF.